This T cell receptor (beta chain) was recovered during a study of PD-L1 blockade in urothelial cancer. The wider study: Blood analysis occurred 3 weeks (second dose) and 6 weeks after treatment start.

Method: immunoSEQ multiplex PCR; TCRdb's copy keeps in-frame clones and lacks some. The data contain 30,000 to 40,000 clones, 70% to 85% of them singletons. CDR3 length equals 16 residues. Germline V lookup: CDR1 SGHTA, CDR2 FQGNSA. J lost 7 bases, V lost 5 bases, and 11 bases had no gene match. The rearrangement uses TRBV7-2 and TRBJ2-2; 9 positions match TRBD1. This TCR was recovered from a man between 60 and 75 years old with urothelial cancer. The sample was PBMCs, taken around atezolizumab (anti-PD-L1) treatment. The CDR3 DNA reads TGTGCCAGCAGCCCAAAGCGGGACAGGGTCCACGGGGAGCTGTTTTTT. It specifies CASSPKRDRVHGELFF.